This passage covers 14 T cell receptor beta chains from one sample sequenced in a study of T cells after yellow fever vaccination. TCRdb reanalysed the 5' RACE reads using MiXCR and keeps one entry per CDR3 protein. The data show about 52,000 distinct CDR3 sequences, 6.6% seen once. This specimen consisted of CD8+ T cells not binding an NS4B(214-222) dextramer, sorted from PBMCs, obtained approximately 40 days after the first yellow fever vaccination. All receptors derive from a man aged 18 to 30 who received the YFV17D yellow fever vaccine.

The table lists this clonotype with many counts. This chain joins TRBV27 and TRBJ2-1; 9 positions match TRBD2. Germline loops: CDR1 MNHEY, CDR2 SMNVEV (reference sequence). Germline trimming cut 6 bases from V and 8 bases from J; bases unmatched to any gene: 5. The CDR3 contains 13 residues. DNA of the CDR3: TGTGCCAGCAGGAGCGGGGGGACGGATGAGCAGTTCTTC. Amino acids: CASRSGGTDEQFF.

The gene calls are TRBV2 and TRBJ2-7, with D possibly matching TRBD1 (6 bases). Trimming took off 6 bases at V and 1 base at J, with 10 bases between the two ends. CDR1 and CDR2 (germline): SNHLY, FYNNEI. This CDR3 has 13 amino acids. CDR3: CASRRTVSYEQYF. The CDR3 nucleotides are TGTGCCAGCAGGCGGACAGTTTCCTACGAGCAGTACTTC.

This clonotype occurred many times. The chain employs TRBV12-3 or TRBV12-4 and TRBJ1-6; D call uncertain. With 11 bases removed from V and 0 bases from J, the gap between germline ends came to 20 bases. This CDR3 is 17 amino acids long. The CDR3 loop is CASRHQIQPSYNSPLHF. DNA of the CDR3: TGTGCCTCTAGACACCAAATACAACCCTCCTATAATTCACCCCTCCACTTT.

This clonotype was detected a few times. The chain is built from TRBV27 and TRBJ1-5; 7 bases fit TRBD1. J lost 6 bases, V lost 3 bases, and 26 bases had no gene match. The CDR3 totals 21 residues. Looked up from germline, CDR1 is MNHEY and CDR2 is SMNVEV (reference sequence). The CDR3 loop is CASSFFTLTMLQGFVGQPQHF. The CDR3 nucleotides read TGTGCCAGCAGTTTCTTCACCCTCACAATGTTACAGGGGTTTGTGGGTCAGCCCCAGCATTTT.

This clonotype was seen a few times. The chain has TRBV30 and TRBJ2-2; tentatively, D is TRBD1 (5 bases). V dropped 3 bases and J dropped 5 bases, with 16 bases sitting between them. Germline lookup yields CDR1 GTSNPN and CDR2 SVGIG (reference sequence). The CDR3 has 15 amino acids. CDR3 DNA: TGTGCCTGGAGACCGGCGCAGGGTAGGACCGGGGAGCTGTTTTTT. Its protein is CAWRPAQGRTGELFF.

This clonotype was seen repeatedly, ten times or more. The chain is built from TRBV9 and TRBJ2-5; 10 nucleotides align to TRBD2. V shed 5 bases and J 2 bases; nucleotides not matched to a gene: 6. CDR1 and CDR2 from the germline V gene are SGDLS and YYNGEE. The CDR3 spans 15 residues. CDR3 sequence: CASRQGLASQETQYF. The CDR3 bases are TGTGCCAGCAGACAGGGACTAGCGAGTCAAGAGACCCAGTACTTC.

This clonotype appeared many times. The chain has TRBV6-5 and TRBJ2-1, with D maybe TRBD2 (5 bases). Germline CDR1 reads MNHEY; CDR2 reads SVGAGI. This CDR3 spans 16 amino acids. The V and J ends lost 2 bases and 2 bases respectively, with 13 bases between them. The CDR3 DNA follows: TGTGCCAGCAGTTACACTCGAGGGAGAACCTACAATGAGCAGTTCTTC. Translated: CASSYTRGRTYNEQFF.

This clonotype was counted many times. The chain has TRBV19 and TRBJ2-1, with D unclear. The V and J ends lost 8 bases and 6 bases respectively, with 11 bases between them. CDR3 length: 12 amino acids. Germline V gene data show CDR1 as LNHDA and CDR2 as SQIVND (reference sequence). CDR3 residues: CASGSNGNEQFF. The DNA of the CDR3 is TGTGCCAGTGGGTCAAACGGCAATGAGCAGTTCTTC.

This clonotype was seen ten or more times. The chain carries TRBV7-8 and TRBJ2-1; D is unresolved. There are 12 residues in the CDR3. V was pared by 2 bases and J by 5 bases, with 4 bases between. CDR1 is SGHVS, CDR2 FQNEAQ, per germline. DNA for the CDR3: TGTGCCAGCAGCTTACGAGACAATGAGCAGTTCTTC. Its translation is CASSLRDNEQFF.

This clonotype has at least ten counts. The gene calls are TRBV28 and TRBJ2-2, with a tentative D call TRBD1 (5 bases). The V end lost 6 bases, the J end lost 3 bases, and 11 bases lay between the germline ends. This CDR3 is built from 14 residues. The germline V gene encodes CDR1 MDHEN and CDR2 SYDVKM. This CDR3 reads CASRQDTYTGELFF. The CDR3 coding sequence is TGTGCCAGCAGACAGGACACCTACACCGGGGAGCTGTTTTTT.

This clonotype showed up many times. The chain combines TRBV7-9 with TRBJ2-4; 9 bases are shared with TRBD1. The CDR3 consists of 14 residues. Germline V lookup: CDR1 SEHNR, CDR2 FQNEAQ (reference sequence). J gave up 8 bases and V 8 bases, and 10 bases lay outside the gene matches. This chain's CDR3 is CASLGQGDSDIQYF. The CDR3 DNA follows: TGTGCCAGCTTGGGACAGGGAGATTCGGACATTCAGTACTTC.

Only a few counts were recorded for this clonotype. V gene TRBV4-1 combines with J gene TRBJ2-5; 7 bases line up with TRBD2. Germline trimming cut 4 bases from V and 5 bases from J; bases unmatched to any gene: 10. The germline V gene encodes CDR1 MGHRA and CDR2 YSYEKL. The CDR3 is made up of 15 amino acids. The CDR3: CASSLLERGGETQYF. CDR3 DNA sequence: TGCGCCAGCAGCCTTTTGGAGCGGGGAGGGGAGACCCAGTACTTC.

This clonotype occurred many times. The chain employs TRBV10-2 and TRBJ2-3; D is possibly TRBD1 or TRBD2 (5 bases each). The germline CDR1 and CDR2 sequences are WSHSY and SAAADI. The CDR3 runs to 13 residues. Deletions cut 8 bases from V and 6 bases from J, with 15 bases between. CDR3 in amino acids: CASAQGESDTQYF. As DNA, the CDR3 is TGCGCCAGCGCTCAGGGAGAGAGCGATACGCAGTATTTT.

This clonotype was seen repeatedly, ten times or more. The chain uses TRBV7-9 and TRBJ2-2; D is perhaps TRBD1 (5 bases). The V end lost 6 bases, the J end lost 1 base, and 12 bases lay between the germline ends. The CDR3 contains 15 residues. Germline V CDR1 and CDR2: SEHNR, FQNEAQ (reference sequence). The CDR3 reads CASRGPSENTGELFF. The CDR3 DNA reads TGTGCCAGCAGGGGGCCATCTGAGAACACCGGGGAGCTGTTTTTT.